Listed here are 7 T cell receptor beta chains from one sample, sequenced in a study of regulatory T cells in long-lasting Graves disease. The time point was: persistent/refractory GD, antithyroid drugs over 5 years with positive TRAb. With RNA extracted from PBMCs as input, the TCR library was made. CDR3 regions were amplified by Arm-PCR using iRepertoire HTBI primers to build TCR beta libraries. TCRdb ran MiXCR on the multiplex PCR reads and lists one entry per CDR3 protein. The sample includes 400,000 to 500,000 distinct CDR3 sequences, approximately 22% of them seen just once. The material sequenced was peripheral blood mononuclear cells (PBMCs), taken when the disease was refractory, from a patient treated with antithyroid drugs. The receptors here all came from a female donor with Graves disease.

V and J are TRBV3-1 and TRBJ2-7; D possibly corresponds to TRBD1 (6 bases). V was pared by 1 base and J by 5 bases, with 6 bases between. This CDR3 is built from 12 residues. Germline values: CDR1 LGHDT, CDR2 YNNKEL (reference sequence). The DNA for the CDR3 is TGTGCCAGCAGCCAAGGACAGGACGAGCAGTACTTC. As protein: CASSQGQDEQYF.

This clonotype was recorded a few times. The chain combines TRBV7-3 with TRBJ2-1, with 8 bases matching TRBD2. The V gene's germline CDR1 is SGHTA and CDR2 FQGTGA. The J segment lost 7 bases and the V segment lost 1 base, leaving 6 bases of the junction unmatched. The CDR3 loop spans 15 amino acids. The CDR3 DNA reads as TGTGCCAGCAGCTTAAGTGGTAGCGGGATAAATGAGCAGTTCTTC. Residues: CASSLSGSGINEQFF.

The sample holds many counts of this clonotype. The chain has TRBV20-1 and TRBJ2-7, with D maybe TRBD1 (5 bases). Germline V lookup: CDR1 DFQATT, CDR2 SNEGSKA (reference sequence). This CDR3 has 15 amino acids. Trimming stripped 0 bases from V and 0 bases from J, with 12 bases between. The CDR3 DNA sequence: TGCAGTGCTAGAGACCTACGACAGACCTCCTACGAGCAGTACTTC. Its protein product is CSARDLRQTSYEQYF.

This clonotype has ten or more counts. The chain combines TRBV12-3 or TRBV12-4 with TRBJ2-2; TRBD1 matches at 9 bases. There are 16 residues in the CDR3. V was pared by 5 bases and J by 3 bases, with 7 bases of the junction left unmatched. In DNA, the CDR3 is TGTGCCAGCAGTGGAGGACAGGGGCCGGACACCGGGGAGCTGTTTTTT. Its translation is CASSGGQGPDTGELFF.

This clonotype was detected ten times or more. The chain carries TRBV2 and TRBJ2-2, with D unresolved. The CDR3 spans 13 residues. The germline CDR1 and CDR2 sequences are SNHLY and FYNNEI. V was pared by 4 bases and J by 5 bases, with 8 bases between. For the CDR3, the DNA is TGTGCCAGCAGTGTCATGGTGACCGGGGAGCTGTTTTTT. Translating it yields CASSVMVTGELFF. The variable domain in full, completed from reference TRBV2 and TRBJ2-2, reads EPEVTQTPSHQVTQMGQEVILRCVPISNHLYFYWYRQILGQKVEFLVSFYNNEISEKSEIFDDQFSVERPDGSNFTLKIRSTKLEDSAMYFCASSVMVTGELFFGEGSRLTVL.

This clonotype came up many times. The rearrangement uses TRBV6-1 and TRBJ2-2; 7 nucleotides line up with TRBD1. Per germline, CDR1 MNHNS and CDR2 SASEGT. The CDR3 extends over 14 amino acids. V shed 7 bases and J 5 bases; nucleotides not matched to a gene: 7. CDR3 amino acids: CASTNRGGTGELFF. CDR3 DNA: TGTGCCAGCACCAACAGGGGTGGAACCGGGGAGCTGTTTTTT.

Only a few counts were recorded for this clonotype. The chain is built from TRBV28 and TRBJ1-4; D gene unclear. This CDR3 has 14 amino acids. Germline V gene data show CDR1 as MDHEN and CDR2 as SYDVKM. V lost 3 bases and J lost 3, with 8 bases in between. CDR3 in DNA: TGTGCCAGCAGTTTTTCGAAAGCTAATGAAAAACTGTTTTTT. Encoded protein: CASSFSKANEKLFF. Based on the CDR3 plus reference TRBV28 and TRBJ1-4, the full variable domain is DVKVTQSSRYLVKRTGEKVFLECVQDMDHENMFWYRQDPGLGLRLIYFSYDVKMKEKGDIPEGYSVSREKKERFSLILESASTNQTSMYLCASSFSKANEKLFFGSGTQLSVL.